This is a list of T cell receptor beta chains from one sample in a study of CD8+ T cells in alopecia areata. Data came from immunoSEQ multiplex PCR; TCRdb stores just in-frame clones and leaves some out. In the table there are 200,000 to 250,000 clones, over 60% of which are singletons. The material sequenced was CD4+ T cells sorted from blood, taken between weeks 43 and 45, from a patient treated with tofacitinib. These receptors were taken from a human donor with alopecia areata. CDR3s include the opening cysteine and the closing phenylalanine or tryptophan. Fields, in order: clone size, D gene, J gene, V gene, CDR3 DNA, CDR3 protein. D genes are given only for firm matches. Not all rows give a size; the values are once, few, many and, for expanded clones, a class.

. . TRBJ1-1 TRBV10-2 TGCGCCAGCAGGGATCAAGACAGGACGAACACTGAAGCTTTCTTT CASRDQDRTNTEAFF
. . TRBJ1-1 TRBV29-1 TGCAGCGTCCCGTACAGGGAGGGTGGCACTGAAGCTTTCTTT CSVPYREGGTEAFF
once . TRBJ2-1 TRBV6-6 TGTGCCATCGGACCCTCAGGCCATGAGCAGTTCTTC CAIGPSGHEQFF
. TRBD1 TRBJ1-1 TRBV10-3 TGTGCCACCACCACGGGCAGGGGGCAGACCAACACTGAAGCTTTCTTT CATTTGRGQTNTEAFF
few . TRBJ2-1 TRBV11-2 TGTGCCAGCAGCTTAGGTTCGGGACTGACAACCTACAATGAGCAGTTCTTC CASSLGSGLTTYNEQFF
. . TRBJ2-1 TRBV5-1 TGCGCCAGCAGCTTAAGTTGGAATGAGCAGTTCTTC CASSLSWNEQFF
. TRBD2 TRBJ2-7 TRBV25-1 TGTGCCAGCAAGGGAGGGGCCCATGGGTACGAGCAGTACTTC CASKGGAHGYEQYF
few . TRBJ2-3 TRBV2 TGTGCCAGCAGGGACGGTCCTAGCACAGATACGCAGTATTTT CASRDGPSTDTQYF
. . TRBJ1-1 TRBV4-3 TGCGCCAGCAGCTCCCATATGGATCGAGGGACTGAAGCTTTCTTT CASSSHMDRGTEAFF
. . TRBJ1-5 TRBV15 TGTGCCACCAGCAGAGATGGTGGTCAGCCCCAGCATTTT CATSRDGGQPQHF
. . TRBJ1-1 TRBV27 TGTGCCAGCAGCTGGGGCCAGGGTACGAACACTGAAGCTTTCTTT CASSWGQGTNTEAFF
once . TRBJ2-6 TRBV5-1 TGCGCCAGCAGCGGAGCGGCCCTTTCTGGGGCCAACGTCCTGACTTTC CASSGAALSGANVLTF
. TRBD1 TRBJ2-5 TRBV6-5 TGTGCCAGCAGCCGTACGAAGACAGGGTTGGGGACCCAGTACTTC CASSRTKTGLGTQYF
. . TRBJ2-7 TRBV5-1 TGCGCCAGCAGCTTGGATCCCGCGTCCTACGAGCAGTACTTC CASSLDPASYEQYF
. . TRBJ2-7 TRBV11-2 TGTGCCAGCAGCTTAGTTGGGCAGGCATACGAGCAGTACTTC CASSLVGQAYEQYF
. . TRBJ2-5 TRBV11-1 TGTGCCAGCAGCCACGGGCCATCTGGCGACCAGTACTTC CASSHGPSGDQYF
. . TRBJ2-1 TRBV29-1 TGCAGCGTTACAGGGACCTCCTACAATGAGCAGTTCTTC CSVTGTSYNEQFF
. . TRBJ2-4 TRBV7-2 TGTGCCAGCAGCTTAGAGGGGGGCCTAGCCAAAAACATTCAGTACTTC CASSLEGGLAKNIQYF
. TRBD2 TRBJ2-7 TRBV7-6 TGTGCCAGCAGCCTAGCGGGGGCGCCAGGAGGCGAGCAGTACTTC CASSLAGAPGGEQYF
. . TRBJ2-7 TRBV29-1 TGCAGCGTTGATGTCTCGGCGGAGCAGTACTTC CSVDVSAEQYF
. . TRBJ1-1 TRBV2 TGTGCCAGCAGTTACAGGGTAGTGGGGATACGCACTGAAGCTTTCTTT CASSYRVVGIRTEAFF
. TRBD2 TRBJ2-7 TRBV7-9 TGTGCCAGCAGCTTATTCCGCCGGGGGGACTACGAGCAGTACTTC CASSLFRRGDYEQYF
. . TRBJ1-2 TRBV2 TGTGCCAGCAGTGTCGGGGCGTTCTATGGCTACACCTTC CASSVGAFYGYTF
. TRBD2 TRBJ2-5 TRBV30 TGTGCCTGGGAGCGGGGCTTCCAAGAGACCCAGTACTTC CAWERGFQETQYF
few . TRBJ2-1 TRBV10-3 TGTGCCATCAGTGAAAGTGGGTGGCAGCAAGAGTTCTTC CAISESGWQQEFF
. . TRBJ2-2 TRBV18 TGTGCCAGCTCACCAATGACGGCGAACACCGGGGAGCTGTTTTTT CASSPMTANTGELFF
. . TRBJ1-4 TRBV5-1 TGCGCCAGCAGCCCGGAAGGCACTAATGAAAAACTGTTTTTT CASSPEGTNEKLFF
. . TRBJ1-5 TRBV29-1 TGCAGCGTAGTCCAGGGGAATCAGCCCCAGCATTTT CSVVQGNQPQHF
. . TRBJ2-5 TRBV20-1 TGCAGTGTTGACCAAGAGACCCAGTACTTC CSVDQETQYF
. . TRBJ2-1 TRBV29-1 TGCAGCTTACGGACAGATCTCTCCTACAATGAGCAGTTCTTC CSLRTDLSYNEQFF
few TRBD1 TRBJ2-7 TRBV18 TGTGCCAGCTCACCACCGCACAGGGGGGAGTACGAGCAGTACTTC CASSPPHRGEYEQYF
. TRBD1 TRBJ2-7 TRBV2 TGTGCCAGCAGCTCTCGGACAGGGGGCTCCTACGAGCAGTACTTC CASSSRTGGSYEQYF
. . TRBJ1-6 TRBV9 TGTGCCAGCAGCGTAGATGACACCAATTCACCCCTCCACTTT CASSVDDTNSPLHF
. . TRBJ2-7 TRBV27 TGTGCCAGCAGTTACTCCTACGAGCAGTACTTC CASSYSYEQYF
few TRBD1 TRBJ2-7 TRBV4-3 TGCGCCAGCAGCCAGAGCGTGGACAGGCCCTCCTACGAGCAGTACTTC CASSQSVDRPSYEQYF
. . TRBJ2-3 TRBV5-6 TGTGCCAGCAGCTCGACGACAGTGGAGGCCACAGATACGCAGTATTTT CASSSTTVEATDTQYF
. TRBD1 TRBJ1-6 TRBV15 TGTGCCACCAGCTCCCGACAGGGGGGTTATAATTCACCCCTCCACTTT CATSSRQGGYNSPLHF
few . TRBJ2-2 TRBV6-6 TGTGCCAGCAGTGATTTACACGACACCGGGGAGCTGTTTTTT CASSDLHDTGELFF
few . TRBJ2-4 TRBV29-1 TGCAGCGTTCAGACCAAAAACATTCAGTACTTC CSVQTKNIQYF
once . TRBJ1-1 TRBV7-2 TGTGCCAGCAGCGGATTTACGGACACTGAAGCTTTCTTT CASSGFTDTEAFF
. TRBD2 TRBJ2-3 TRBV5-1 TGCGCCAGCAGGCGACTAGCCCAAGACACAGATACGCAGTATTTT CASRRLAQDTDTQYF
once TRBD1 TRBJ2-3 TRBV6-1 TGTGCCTCTACCAGGGGGTTTAGCACAGATACGCAGTATTTT CASTRGFSTDTQYF
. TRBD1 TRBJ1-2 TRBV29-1 TGCAGCGTTGGAAGGACAGGGTTGGTGGGCTACACCTTC CSVGRTGLVGYTF
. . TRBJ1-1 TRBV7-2 TGTGCCAGCAGCTTTAAAGTGGGAACTGAAGCTTTCTTT CASSFKVGTEAFF
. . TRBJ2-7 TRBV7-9 TGTGCCAGCAGCCCCCGGCCTTCTACGGGGCCCTACGAGCAGTACTTC CASSPRPSTGPYEQYF
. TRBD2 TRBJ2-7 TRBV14 TGTGCCAGCAGCCCGGGACTAGCGGGGGGAATCTACCAGCAGTACTTC CASSPGLAGGIYQQYF
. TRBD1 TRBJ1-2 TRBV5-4 TGTGCCAGCAGCTCCGGGACAGGGCCTGGCTACACCTTC CASSSGTGPGYTF
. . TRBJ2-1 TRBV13 TGTGCCAGCAGCTTTAGGACGGGGGATGAGCAGTTCTTC CASSFRTGDEQFF
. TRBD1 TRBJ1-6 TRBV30 TGTGCCTGGGCGGGACAGGGGAATTCACCCCTCCACTTT CAWAGQGNSPLHF
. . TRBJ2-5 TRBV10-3 TGTGCCATCAGTGAGACGGGGGAGACCCAGTACTTC CAISETGETQYF
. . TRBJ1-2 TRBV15 TGTGCCACCAGAGCTAACTATGGCTACACCTTC CATRANYGYTF
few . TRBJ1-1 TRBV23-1 TGCGCCAGCAGGCAAGGACGTAATCTTGAAGCTTTCTTT CASRQGRNLEAFF
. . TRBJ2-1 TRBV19 TGTGCCAGTAGTATCCGGCTCCAAGGAAGGAATGAGCAGTTCTTC CASSIRLQGRNEQFF
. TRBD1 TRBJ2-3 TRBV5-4 TGTGCCAGCAGCTCCCCGGGACAGGGACAGGGCACGCAGTATTTT CASSSPGQGQGTQYF